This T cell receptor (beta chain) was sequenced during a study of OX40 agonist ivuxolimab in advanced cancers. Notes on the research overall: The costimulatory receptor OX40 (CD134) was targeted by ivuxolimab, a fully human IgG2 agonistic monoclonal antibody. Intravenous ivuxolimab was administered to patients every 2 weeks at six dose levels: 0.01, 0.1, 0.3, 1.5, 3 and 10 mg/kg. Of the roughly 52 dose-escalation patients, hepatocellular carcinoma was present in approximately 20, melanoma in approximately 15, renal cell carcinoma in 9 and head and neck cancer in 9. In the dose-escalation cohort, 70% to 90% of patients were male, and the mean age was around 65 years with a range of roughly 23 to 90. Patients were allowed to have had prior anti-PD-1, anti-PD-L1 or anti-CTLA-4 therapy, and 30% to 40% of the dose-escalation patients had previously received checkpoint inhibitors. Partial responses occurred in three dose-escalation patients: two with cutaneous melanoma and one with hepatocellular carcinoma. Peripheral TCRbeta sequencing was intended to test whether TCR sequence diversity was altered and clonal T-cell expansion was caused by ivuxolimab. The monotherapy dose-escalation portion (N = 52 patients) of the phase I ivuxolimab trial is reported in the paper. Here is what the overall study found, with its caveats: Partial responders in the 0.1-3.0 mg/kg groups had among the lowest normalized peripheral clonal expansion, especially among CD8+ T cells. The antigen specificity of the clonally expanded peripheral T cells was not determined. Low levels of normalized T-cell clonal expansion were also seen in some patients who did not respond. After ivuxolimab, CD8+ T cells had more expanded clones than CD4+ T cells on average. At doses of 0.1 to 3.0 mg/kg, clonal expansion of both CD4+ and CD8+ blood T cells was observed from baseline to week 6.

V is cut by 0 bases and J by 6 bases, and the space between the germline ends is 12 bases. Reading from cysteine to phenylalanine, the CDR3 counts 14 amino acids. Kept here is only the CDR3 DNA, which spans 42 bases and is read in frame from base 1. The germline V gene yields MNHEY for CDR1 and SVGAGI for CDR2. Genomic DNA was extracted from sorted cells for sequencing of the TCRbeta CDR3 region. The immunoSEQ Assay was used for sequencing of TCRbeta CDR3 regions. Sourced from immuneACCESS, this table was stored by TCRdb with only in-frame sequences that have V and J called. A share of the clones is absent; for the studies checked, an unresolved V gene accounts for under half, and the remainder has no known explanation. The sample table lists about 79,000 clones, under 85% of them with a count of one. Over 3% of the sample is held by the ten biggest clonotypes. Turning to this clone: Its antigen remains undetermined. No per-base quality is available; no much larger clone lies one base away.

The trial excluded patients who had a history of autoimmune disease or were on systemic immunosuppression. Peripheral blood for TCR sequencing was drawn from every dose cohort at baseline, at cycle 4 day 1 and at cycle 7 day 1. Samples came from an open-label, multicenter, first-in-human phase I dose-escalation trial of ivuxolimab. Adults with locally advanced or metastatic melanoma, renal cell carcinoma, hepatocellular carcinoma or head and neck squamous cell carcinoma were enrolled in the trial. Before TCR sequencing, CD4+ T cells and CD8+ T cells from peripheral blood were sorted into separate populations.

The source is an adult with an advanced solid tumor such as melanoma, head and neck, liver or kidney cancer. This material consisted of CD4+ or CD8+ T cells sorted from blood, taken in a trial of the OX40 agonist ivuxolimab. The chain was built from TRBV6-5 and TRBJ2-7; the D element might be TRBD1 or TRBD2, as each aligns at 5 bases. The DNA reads TGTGCCAGCAGTTACTCAGGGACGACCCTCGAGCAGTACTTC. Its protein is CASSYSGTTLEQYF.